The source of this TCR beta chain is a study of cytomegalovirus exposure and HLA in healthy donors. Clones were read by immunoSEQ multiplex PCR, and TCRdb kept only the in-frame ones, dropping some. The sample lists approximately 120,000 clones; roughly 94% were seen once. The donors were in the roughly 130-subject validation cohort; that cohort was separate from the roughly 680-subject first cohort. The J segment lost 3 bases and the V segment lost 2 bases, leaving 4 bases of the junction unmatched. Per germline, CDR1 MNHNS and CDR2 SASEGT. There are 15 residues in the CDR3. The specimen sequenced was PBMCs. This chain links TRBV6-1 with TRBJ2-7, with TRBD2 matching 10 bases. This receptor was taken from a woman between 18 and 29 years old in good health and CMV-seronegative. The CDR3 loop reads CASSEWGTSDYEQYF. The DNA for the CDR3 is TGTGCCAGCAGTGAATGGGGGACTAGCGACTACGAGCAGTACTTC.